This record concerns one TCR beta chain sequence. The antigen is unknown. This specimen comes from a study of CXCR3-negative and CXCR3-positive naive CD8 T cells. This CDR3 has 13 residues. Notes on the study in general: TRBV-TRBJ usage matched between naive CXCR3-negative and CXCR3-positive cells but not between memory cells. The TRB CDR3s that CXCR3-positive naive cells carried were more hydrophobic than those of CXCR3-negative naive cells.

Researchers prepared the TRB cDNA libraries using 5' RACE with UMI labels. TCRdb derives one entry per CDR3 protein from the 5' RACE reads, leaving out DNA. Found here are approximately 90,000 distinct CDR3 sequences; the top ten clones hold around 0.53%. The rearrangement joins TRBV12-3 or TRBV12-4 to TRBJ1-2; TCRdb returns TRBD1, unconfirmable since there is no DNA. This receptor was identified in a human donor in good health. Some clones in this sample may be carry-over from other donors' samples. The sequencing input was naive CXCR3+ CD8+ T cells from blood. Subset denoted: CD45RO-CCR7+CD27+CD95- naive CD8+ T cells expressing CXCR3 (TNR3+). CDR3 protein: CASSFREHYGYTF.